These T cell receptor beta chains were read from a single sample in a study of CD8+CD57+ T cells in acquired aplastic anemia. TCRdb re-derived calls from the reads in MiXCR, one entry per CDR3 protein. The sample lists about 200,000 distinct CDR3 sequences, roughly 50% occurring once. The source material was sorted CD4+, CD8+, or CD8+CD57+ T cells (not recorded which) from PBMCs. The receptor source for this set is a human donor with aplastic anemia. Both conserved end residues are part of each CDR3. The order of the fields is CDR3 protein, D gene, V gene. D genes are given only for firm matches.

CDR3: CSASLDRAPYEQYF
D: TRBD1
V: TRBV20-1

CDR3: CASSPNHGELFF
D: -
V: TRBV7-3

CDR3: CASSLDGVSPLHF
D: -
V: TRBV7-8

CDR3: CSARAITGLQNTEAFF
D: -
V: TRBV20-1

CDR3: CASSFPVLGGGTEAFF
D: -
V: TRBV7-3

CDR3: CAISESILRGNEQYF
D: -
V: TRBV10-3

CDR3: CASSGSGTRSYEQYF
D: -
V: TRBV25-1

CDR3: CASSLGLPGNQYF
D: -
V: TRBV12-3/TRBV12-4

CDR3: CASSLDNSYEQYF
D: -
V: TRBV5-1

CDR3: CASSFGQGVYNEQFF
D: TRBD1
V: TRBV12-3/TRBV12-4

CDR3: CATSRDPGPATEAFF
D: -
V: TRBV15

CDR3: CSAWSGGTSEQYF
D: TRBD2
V: TRBV20-1

CDR3: CAISESGGTNTGELFF
D: -
V: TRBV10-3

CDR3: CSARGQGKETQYF
D: TRBD1
V: TRBV20-1

CDR3: CASSVEGGSGSKQYF
D: -
V: TRBV9

CDR3: CASSSQGASDYGYTF
D: TRBD1
V: TRBV2

CDR3: CASSIDLSDTEAFF
D: -
V: TRBV19

CDR3: CASRLPTGRDEQYF
D: -
V: TRBV7-8

CDR3: CASSFRDSYEQYF
D: -
V: TRBV12-3/TRBV12-4

CDR3: CASRRGGWQFF
D: -
V: TRBV6-1

CDR3: CASSSGNTIYF
D: -
V: TRBV27

CDR3: CASSLVSSYNEQFF
D: -
V: TRBV11-2

CDR3: CASSLKGARITDTQYF
D: TRBD1
V: TRBV5-4

CDR3: CASSLGPSSGGLQETQYF
D: TRBD2
V: TRBV13

CDR3: CASSRARTDTQYF
D: -
V: TRBV7-7

CDR3: CASSLVMGQYGSPLHF
D: -
V: TRBV5-1

CDR3: CANKRGGPGDTQYF
D: TRBD2
V: TRBV2

CDR3: CASAPTSGGALTQYF
D: TRBD2
V: TRBV10-2

CDR3: CATSRDGGVTYPQETQYF
D: -
V: TRBV15

CDR3: CASSPTGQGNSPLHF
D: TRBD1
V: TRBV7-2

CDR3: CSVEDAGLERYF
D: -
V: TRBV29-1

CDR3: CASSLARTPQGHEQYF
D: -
V: TRBV7-6

CDR3: CASSPFSGSSTDTQYF
D: TRBD2
V: TRBV3-1

CDR3: CAWSVDSSNQPQHF
D: -
V: TRBV30

CDR3: CASSEGGAGANVLTF
D: -
V: TRBV10-2

CDR3: CASSPRSSGGPGEQFF
D: TRBD2
V: TRBV9

CDR3: CANDRGLNTEAFF
D: TRBD1
V: TRBV19

CDR3: CASRRGGRETQYF
D: -
V: TRBV6-2/TRBV6-3

CDR3: CARVGLAGGQPQHF
D: -
V: TRBV12-3/TRBV12-4

CDR3: CATSRDLTIPGYTF
D: -
V: TRBV15

CDR3: CASSSSLTGELFF
D: -
V: TRBV7-2

CDR3: CASSASSLANSPLHF
D: -
V: TRBV9

CDR3: CASSIRGTKNSPLHF
D: -
V: TRBV19

CDR3: CSARGLSGGAQDTQYF
D: TRBD2
V: TRBV20-1

CDR3: CASSLADTNSPLHF
D: -
V: TRBV5-1

CDR3: CASSGRGTGELFF
D: TRBD2
V: TRBV6-5

CDR3: CASSGLRGPGYTF
D: -
V: TRBV10-1

CDR3: CASRHSQETQYF
D: -
V: TRBV2

CDR3: CASSSTGGRYEQYF
D: TRBD1
V: TRBV9

CDR3: CASSSQGGDGYTF
D: -
V: TRBV7-9

CDR3: CSARDVWTSSYEQYF
D: TRBD2
V: TRBV20-1

CDR3: CASSLYPPQGTGNTIYF
D: TRBD1
V: TRBV27

CDR3: CATSRGTSGPSTDTQYF
D: TRBD2
V: TRBV15

CDR3: CASSQVAGDGTEAFF
D: -
V: TRBV4-2